The 18 T cell receptor beta chains given below trace back to one sample, sequenced in a study of human T cells and chemical hapten exposure. MiXCR, run by TCRdb on the RACE reads, gives a single entry per CDR3 protein. The profile shows about 57,000 distinct CDR3 sequences, 7.5% to 10% of them singletons. The time point is: patch test 1, 2 weeks after DPC sensitization. Specified treatment: therapeutic diphenylcyclopropenone sensitization with weekly scalp DPC. Material: whole blood, obtained in connection with sensitization to the hapten diphenylcyclopropenone (DPC). These receptors were taken from a woman in her thirties or forties with alopecia areata. Some clones in this sample may be carry-over from other donors' samples.

This clonotype has a count of ten or more. This sequence joins TRBV7-9 and TRBJ2-3, with TRBD1 matching 7 bases. Germline CDR1 is SEHNR and CDR2 is FQNEAQ (reference sequence). The V gene end was trimmed by 3 bases and the J gene end by 1 base; junction bases not matched to a gene: 4. The CDR3 length is 15 residues. In DNA form, the CDR3 reads TGTGCCAGCAGCTTCGGCCAGGGGGGCACAGATACGCAGTATTTT. It is translated as CASSFGQGGTDTQYF.

The rearrangement uses TRBV28 and TRBJ1-5; 10 bases are a match to TRBD1. The CDR3 spans 13 residues. Germline V gene data show CDR1 as MDHEN and CDR2 as SYDVKM. CDR3 bases: TGTGTGAGCGGGACAGGGGACTATCAGCCCCAGCATTTT. The encoded protein is CVSGTGDYQPQHF.

Many counts were recorded for this clonotype. The J gene is TRBJ1-1, the V gene TRBV5-1; the D is unclear. Between the trimmed V and J ends, which lost 0 bases and 6 bases, there was a span of 9 bases. CDR3 size: 13 residues. Germline-derived CDR1 and CDR2 are SGHRS and YFSETQ. The CDR3 DNA reads TGCGCCAGCAGCTTGGTGGGTGGCGCTGAAGCTTTCTTT. It codes for CASSLVGGAEAFF.

This clonotype has a count of ten or more. This chain uses TRBV20-1 with TRBJ2-7; 8 bases fit TRBD1. The CDR3 length is 18 residues. Germline assignment: CDR1 DFQATT and CDR2 SNEGSKA (reference sequence). Losses at the gene ends were 5 bases for V and 2 bases for J; bases not matched to a gene: 20. The CDR3 region has the DNA TGCAGTGCTCCGCCCCCCCTGTTGCAGGGGGCGATTCCCTACGAGCAGTACTTC. The encoded protein is CSAPPPLLQGAIPYEQYF.

This clonotype was counted only a few times. This chain connects TRBV20-1 to TRBJ2-1; the match to TRBD2 covers 10 bases. Trimming removed 1 base from V and 6 bases from J; junction bases left unmatched: 3. CDR3 size: 14 residues. Per germline, CDR1 DFQATT and CDR2 SNEGSKA (reference sequence). CDR3 DNA: TGCAGTGCTAGAGCTCTAGCGGGGGTCAATGAGCAGTTCTTC. Translating gives CSARALAGVNEQFF.

This clonotype was observed at least ten times. The rearrangement links TRBV5-4 to TRBJ2-1, with no clear D. Germline lookup yields CDR1 SGHNT and CDR2 YYREEE (reference sequence). This CDR3 spans 17 amino acids. V gave up 0 bases and J gave up 1 base, with 14 bases separating them. This CDR3 is CASSLEVSALSYNEQFF. The DNA of the CDR3 is TGTGCCAGCAGCTTGGAGGTCAGCGCCCTTTCCTACAATGAGCAGTTCTTC.

This clonotype was seen repeatedly, ten times or more. The chain carries TRBV7-8 and TRBJ2-3; D unclear. V was clipped by 0 bases and J by 8 bases, with 9 bases between them. This CDR3 region has 13 residues. Germline lookup yields CDR1 SGHVS and CDR2 FQNEAQ. CDR3 in DNA: TGTGCCAGCAGCTTAGCTTCCGACTCTACGCAGTATTTT. Protein: CASSLASDSTQYF.

This clonotype was seen ten or more times. The chain links TRBV7-2 to TRBJ1-2; 9 bases agree with TRBD1. The length of the CDR3 is 15 residues. Trimming removed 1 base from V and 4 bases from J; junction bases left unmatched: 4. Germline values: CDR1 SGHTA, CDR2 FQGNSA. The CDR3 sequence: CASSLGQGVGYGYTF. In nucleotides, the CDR3 is TGTGCCAGCAGCTTAGGACAGGGGGTTGGCTATGGCTACACCTTC. The whole variable domain, filled in from reference TRBV7-2 and TRBJ1-2, reads GAGVSQSPSNKVTEKGKDVELRCDPISGHTALYWYRQSLGQGLEFLIYFQGNSAPDKSGLPSDRFSAERTGGSVSTLTIQRTQQEDSAVYLCASSLGQGVGYGYTFGSGTRLTVV.

This clonotype appeared many times. This chain connects TRBV7-2 to TRBJ1-6; D possibly corresponds to TRBD1 (6 bases). Germline V gene lookup returns CDR1 SGHTA and CDR2 FQGNSA. The V end lost 6 bases, the J end lost 9 bases, and 33 bases lay between the germline ends. The CDR3 is 20 residues long. This chain's CDR3 is CASRYIRSGTGGDRTSPLHF. CDR3 bases: TGTGCCAGCAGATATATCCGAAGTGGAACGGGGGGCGATAGAACTTCACCCCTCCACTTT.

This clonotype was detected a few times. The V call is TRBV4-1, the J call TRBJ2-2; TRBD1 matches 8 bases. This CDR3 has 16 amino acids. Germline V gene lookup returns CDR1 MGHRA and CDR2 YSYEKL. V lost 3 bases, J lost 1 base, and 4 bases stayed unmatched. The CDR3: CASSQGTGENTGELFF. The CDR3 nucleotides are TGCGCCAGCAGCCAGGGGACAGGAGAGAACACCGGGGAGCTGTTTTTT.

Many counts were recorded for this clonotype. V is TRBV10-3 and J is TRBJ2-3; TRBD2 might be the D (7 bases). V lost 8 bases and J 4 bases, leaving 10 bases between the germline ends. The CDR3 spans 12 residues. Germline lookup yields CDR1 ENHRY and CDR2 SYGVKD. Written as DNA, the CDR3 is TGTGCCATCGGGGGGGCCGCAGATACGCAGTATTTT. This translates into CAIGGAADTQYF.

This chain uses TRBV4-1 with TRBJ2-1; no clear D gene. The germline V and J ends were trimmed by 1 base and 4 bases, with 14 bases remaining between them. The CDR3 loop spans 16 amino acids. Germline V lookup: CDR1 MGHRA, CDR2 YSYEKL. CDR3 amino acids: CASSQGSLIIYNEQFF. The CDR3, as DNA: TGCGCCAGCAGCCAAGGAAGTTTAATAATTTACAATGAGCAGTTCTTC.

This clonotype was counted at least ten times. The chain combines TRBV2 with TRBJ2-6; 10 nucleotides agree with TRBD1. Per the germline V gene, CDR1 is SNHLY and CDR2 is FYNNEI. The CDR3 consists of 15 residues. After removal of 6 bases from V and 3 bases from J, the junction contained 2 bases not matched to a gene. The DNA for the CDR3 is TGTGCCAGCAGATGGGACAGGGGTGGGGCCAACGTCCTGACTTTC. Translating gives CASRWDRGGANVLTF. Based on the CDR3 plus reference TRBV2 and TRBJ2-6, the full variable domain is EPEVTQTPSHQVTQMGQEVILRCVPISNHLYFYWYRQILGQKVEFLVSFYNNEISEKSEIFDDQFSVERPDGSNFTLKIRSTKLEDSAMYFCASRWDRGGANVLTFGAGSRLTVL.

This clonotype was observed at least ten times. The chain couples TRBV4-1 to TRBJ2-3; D is unresolved. V was trimmed by 2 bases and J by 1 base, leaving 10 bases between them. This CDR3 contains 15 residues. Germline V gene lookup returns CDR1 MGHRA and CDR2 YSYEKL. The CDR3 sequence is CASSQHGLGTDTQYF. The CDR3 nucleotides read TGCGCCAGCAGCCAACACGGCCTAGGCACAGATACGCAGTATTTT.

In its sample, this clonotype was seen many times. The J gene is TRBJ2-3, the V gene TRBV4-3; D is ambiguous. Germline V CDR1 and CDR2: LGHNA, YSLEER. V was shortened by 0 bases and J by 7 bases, with 14 bases between the two germline ends. The CDR3 covers 15 residues. CDR3 DNA sequence: TGCGCCAGCAGCCAAGATGCGGCCCTCCCGAATACGCAGTATTTT. As protein: CASSQDAALPNTQYF.

The chain combines TRBV5-4 with TRBJ1-1, with D unresolved. This CDR3 spans 15 amino acids. Trimming stripped 5 bases from V and 0 bases from J, with 14 bases between. Germline V lookup: CDR1 SGHNT, CDR2 YYREEE (reference sequence). The CDR3 DNA follows: TGTGCCAGCAGTGAGGCTCGGGTTCTGAACACTGAAGCTTTCTTT. Encoded protein: CASSEARVLNTEAFF.

V usage is TRBV27 and J usage is TRBJ1-2; the D is unclear. Trimming removed 4 bases from V and 8 bases from J, with 11 bases in between. Germline loops: CDR1 MNHEY, CDR2 SMNVEV (reference sequence). CDR3 length: 12 amino acids. CDR3 sequence: CASSSTTAGYTF. The CDR3 region has the DNA TGTGCCAGCAGTTCTACGACGGCCGGCTACACCTTC.

This clonotype was seen ten or more times. J is TRBJ2-1 and V is TRBV20-1; D unclear. V shed 0 bases and J shed 4 bases, with 7 bases lying between them. The CDR3 spans 13 residues. The germline gives CDR1 DFQATT, CDR2 SNEGSKA (reference sequence). The CDR3 loop reads CSARDLEYNEQFF. DNA of the CDR3: TGCAGTGCTAGAGATTTGGAATACAATGAGCAGTTCTTC.